This T cell receptor (beta chain) was captured by sequencing in a study of regulatory T cells in long-lasting Graves disease. Across the study: Those Graves' patients who were newly diagnosed had been on antithyroid drugs under 3 months.

The time point denotes: newly diagnosed GD, antithyroid drugs for less than 3 months. RNA extracted from PBMCs served as the sequencing template. Arm-PCR with iRepertoire HTBI primers amplified the CDR3 regions for these TCR beta libraries. TCRdb re-derived calls from the multiplex PCR reads in MiXCR, one entry per CDR3 protein. The sample records 500,000 or so distinct CDR3 sequences, 16% being singletons. The same sample was also used in a study of T cells in Graves' hyperthyroidism and ophthalmopathy. From that study: Most clonotypes that expanded in the thyroid above 0.001 also showed up in blood. Median prediction lead before ophthalmopathy onset was 5.5 to 7 months with the model.

The sample was peripheral blood mononuclear cells (PBMCs), taken at new diagnosis, from a patient treated with antithyroid drugs. The receptor was isolated from a woman aged 40-60 years with Graves disease.

In nucleotides, the CDR3 is TGTGCCAGTTGCGTGGCCGGGACACTAAACTCACCCCTCCACTTT. This codes for CASCVAGTLNSPLHF. The chain has TRBV19 and TRBJ1-6; D perhaps matches TRBD1 (6 bases). Trimming cost V 8 bases and J 10 bases, with 21 bases left between them. CDR1 is LNHDA and CDR2 is SQIVND in the germline V gene (reference sequence). The CDR3 has 15 amino acids.